The clone carrying this T cell receptor beta chain has at least ten counts. Its cognate antigen is unknown. Enrolled ophthalmopathy patients presented with a Clinical Activity Score of at least 3, a NOSPECS grade of at least 4, and disease duration under 3 months. Clinical symptoms, serum thyroxine, TRAb, thyroid ultrasound and orbital computed tomography informed diagnoses. These data are taken from a study of T cells in Graves' hyperthyroidism and ophthalmopathy. General study points: The authors' 13 V-J model separated ophthalmopathy from stable hyperthyroidism. In blood, most of the thyroid clonotypes expanded above 0.001 were also present.

TCR beta CDR3 sequences were amplified from RNA transcripts. HTBI primers drove first-round RT-PCR of the TCR CDR3. MiXCR, run by TCRdb on the multiplex PCR reads, gives a single entry per CDR3 protein. The sample has about 610,000 distinct CDR3 sequences, roughly 14% seen once. CDR1 and CDR2 (germline): MDHEN, SYDVKM. The CDR3 has 14 residues. Trimming took off 4 bases at V and 2 bases at J, with 12 bases between the two ends. The chain links TRBV28 to TRBJ2-7; D might be TRBD2 (5 bases). The source of this sequence is a woman aged 40-49 years with Graves' ophthalmopathy. The sample consisted of blood. DNA for the CDR3: TGTGCCAGCAGTTATAGCGCCTCTCCCTACGAGCAGTACTTC. It codes for CASSYSASPYEQYF.